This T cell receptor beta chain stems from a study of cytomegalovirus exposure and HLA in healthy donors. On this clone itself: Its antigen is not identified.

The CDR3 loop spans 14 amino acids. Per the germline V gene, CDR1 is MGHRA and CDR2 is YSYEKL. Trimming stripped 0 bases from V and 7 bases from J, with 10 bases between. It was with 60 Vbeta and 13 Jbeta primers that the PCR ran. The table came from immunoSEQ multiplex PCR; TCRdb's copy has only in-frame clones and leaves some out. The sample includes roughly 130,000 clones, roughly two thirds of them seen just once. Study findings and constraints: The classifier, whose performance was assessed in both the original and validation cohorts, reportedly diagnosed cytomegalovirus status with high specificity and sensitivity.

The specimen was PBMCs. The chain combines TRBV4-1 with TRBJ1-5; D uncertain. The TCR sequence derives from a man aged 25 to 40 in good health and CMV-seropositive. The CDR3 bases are TGCGCCAGCAGCCAAGATTGGCCCCCACAGCCCCAGCATTTT. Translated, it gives CASSQDWPPQPQHF.